This TCR beta chain was profiled in a study of shared clonotypes between healthy human individuals. CD8 cells classed as naive were CD45RO-negative and positively selected for CCR7, excluding terminally differentiated effector memory CD45RA+ cells. Clones were sequenced by immunoSEQ multiplex PCR, and TCRdb holds only the in-frame ones, with some missing. The repertoire consists of about 750,000 clones, with 85% to 95% occurring once and the leading ten covering about 24%. Sequencing used naive CD8+ T cells sorted from blood. This receptor was taken from a man younger than 40 in good health.

In nucleotides, the CDR3 is TGTGCCAGCAGTGAAAAGAATGAGCAGTTCTTC. It yields the protein CASSEKNEQFF. The chain carries TRBV6-1 and TRBJ2-1; D ambiguous. CDR1 is MNHNS and CDR2 is SASEGT in the germline V gene. CDR3 length: 11 residues. V lost 2 bases to trimming and J lost 7 bases, with 3 bases between them.